Listed below are T cell receptor beta chains from one sample, sequenced in a study of T-cell memory formation after mild COVID-19. One entry per CDR3 protein, called by TCRdb with MiXCR from the 5' RACE reads. The table has under 300,000 distinct CDR3 sequences, 8% to 10% seen once. The sample consisted of PBMCs or a T cell subset sorted from them (not recorded which). Receptor source: a man aged 18 to 29 who had mild COVID-19 (a few samples of this study predate the infection). Cell type and time point are not known. CDR3s include the opening cysteine and the closing phenylalanine or tryptophan. D genes are given only for firm matches. Only part of the rows carry a size: once, few, many, or a class if the clone is expanded.

clone size	D gene	V gene	J gene	CDR3 protein	CDR3 DNA
NA	TRBD1	TRBV7-9	TRBJ2-5	CASSFFGTGGFEETQYF	TGTGCCAGCAGCTTCTTCGGGACAGGGGGCTTCGAAGAGACCCAGTACTTC
few	TRBD1	TRBV7-2	TRBJ1-4	CASSLGLTAGGQNEKLFF	TGTGCCAGCAGCTTGGGACTTACCGCAGGGGGGCAGAATGAAAAACTGTTTTTT
NA	NA	TRBV7-9	TRBJ2-1	CASSLMAGNEQFF	TGTGCCAGCAGCTTAATGGCGGGGAATGAGCAGTTCTTC
NA	NA	TRBV9	TRBJ2-7	CASSGAGTYEQYF	TGTGCCAGCTCGGGGGCGGGGACCTACGAGCAGTACTTC
NA	NA	TRBV2	TRBJ2-1	CASVKNERTYNEQFF	TGTGCCAGCGTTAAGAATGAGCGAACCTACAATGAGCAGTTCTTC
NA	TRBD2	TRBV7-2	TRBJ2-1	CASSLDGGRHNNEQFF	TGTGCCAGCAGCTTAGACGGCGGGAGGCACAACAATGAGCAGTTCTTC
few	NA	TRBV7-2	TRBJ1-6	CASSSYQGISTLHF	TGTGCCAGCAGCTCTTACCAGGGAATCTCCACCCTCCACTTT
NA	NA	TRBV7-9	TRBJ2-3	CASSFGRTSTDTQYF	TGTGCCAGCAGCTTCGGCAGGACAAGCACAGATACGCAGTATTTT
many	NA	TRBV11-2	TRBJ2-2	CASSLRHTGELFF	TGTGCCAGCAGCTTAAGGCACACCGGGGAGCTGTTTTTT
NA	TRBD1	TRBV29-1	TRBJ2-5	CSVTPGTGQETQYF	TGCAGCGTTACACCCGGGACAGGGCAAGAGACCCAGTACTTC
many	NA	TRBV20-1	TRBJ1-1	CSARGDMNTEAFF	TGCAGTGCTAGGGGGGACATGAACACTGAAGCTTTCTTT
many	NA	TRBV30	TRBJ1-1	CAWETGNTEAFF	TGTGCCTGGGAGACGGGGAACACTGAAGCTTTCTTT
NA	NA	TRBV29-1	TRBJ1-3	CSVRGHSGNTIYF	TGCAGCGTCAGGGGACACTCTGGAAACACCATATATTTT
many	NA	TRBV5-1	TRBJ2-5	CASSRQDRPEGETQYF	TGCGCCAGCAGTCGTCAGGACAGACCCGAGGGAGAGACCCAGTACTTC
many	NA	TRBV5-1	TRBJ2-7	CASRRGPLWEQYF	TGCGCCAGCAGGAGGGGCCCTTTGTGGGAGCAGTACTTC
NA	TRBD2	TRBV6-1	TRBJ2-5	CASRETLGLAGGLGETQYF	TGTGCCAGCAGGGAAACGCTTGGACTAGCGGGGGGGTTGGGAGAGACCCAGTACTTC
many	TRBD1	TRBV5-1	TRBJ2-3	CASSSGQGKTDTQYF	TGCGCCAGCAGCTCGGGACAGGGAAAAACAGATACGCAGTATTTT
NA	NA	TRBV20-1	TRBJ2-3	CSARGAGSRSNTDTQYF	TGCAGTGCTAGAGGGGCAGGGAGTCGGTCTAACACAGATACGCAGTATTTT
NA	TRBD1	TRBV12-3/TRBV12-4	TRBJ1-5	CASSSRTGGTQPQHF	TGTGCCAGCAGTTCCCGGACAGGGGGCACTCAGCCCCAGCATTTT
NA	NA	TRBV20-1	TRBJ2-3	CSAGPPSSTDTQYF	TGCAGTGCGGGACCGCCTTCTAGCACAGATACGCAGTATTTT
few	NA	TRBV6-2/TRBV6-3	TRBJ2-3	CASSWVGDTQYF	TGTGCCAGCAGTTGGGTTGGAGATACGCAGTATTTT
few	NA	TRBV9	TRBJ1-1	CASSVAGETEAFF	TGTGCCAGCAGCGTAGCAGGGGAAACTGAAGCTTTCTTT
few	TRBD1	TRBV5-1	TRBJ2-1	CASSTQGASYNEQFF	TGCGCCAGCAGCACACAGGGGGCGAGCTACAATGAGCAGTTCTTC
few	NA	TRBV5-1	TRBJ1-6	CASSLDPYNSPLHF	TGCGCCAGCAGCTTGGACCCCTATAATTCACCCCTCCACTTT
few	TRBD1	TRBV2	TRBJ1-2	CASSKGQGLGYTF	TGTGCCAGCAGTAAGGGACAGGGCTTAGGCTACACCTTC
few	NA	TRBV6-2/TRBV6-3	TRBJ2-3	CASSYSGSRDTQYF	TGTGCCAGCAGTTACTCCGGCTCCCGAGATACGCAGTATTTT
few	NA	TRBV20-1	TRBJ2-3	CSADGQFDTDTQYF	TGCAGTGCTGACGGACAGTTCGACACAGATACGCAGTATTTT
many	TRBD1	TRBV7-6	TRBJ1-5	CASSGQGSQPQHF	TGTGCCAGCAGCGGACAGGGTAGCCAGCCCCAGCATTTT
NA	NA	TRBV18	TRBJ1-4	CASSPGLGNEKLFF	TGTGCCAGCTCACCAGGGTTAGGAAATGAAAAACTGTTTTTT
NA	NA	TRBV6-2/TRBV6-3	TRBJ1-2	CASSFSEINYGYTF	TGTGCCAGCAGCTTCAGCGAGATCAACTATGGCTACACCTTC
NA	NA	TRBV10-3	TRBJ2-2	CAISDPALLNTGELFF	TGTGCCATCAGTGACCCAGCCCTGTTAAACACCGGGGAGCTGTTTTTT
many	TRBD1	TRBV5-1	TRBJ2-6	CASSLEGAGANVLTF	TGCGCCAGCAGCTTGGAGGGGGCAGGGGCCAACGTCCTGACTTTC
once	NA	TRBV5-6	TRBJ2-1	CASSLIGRNEQFF	TGTGCCAGCAGCTTAATAGGGCGCAATGAGCAGTTCTTC